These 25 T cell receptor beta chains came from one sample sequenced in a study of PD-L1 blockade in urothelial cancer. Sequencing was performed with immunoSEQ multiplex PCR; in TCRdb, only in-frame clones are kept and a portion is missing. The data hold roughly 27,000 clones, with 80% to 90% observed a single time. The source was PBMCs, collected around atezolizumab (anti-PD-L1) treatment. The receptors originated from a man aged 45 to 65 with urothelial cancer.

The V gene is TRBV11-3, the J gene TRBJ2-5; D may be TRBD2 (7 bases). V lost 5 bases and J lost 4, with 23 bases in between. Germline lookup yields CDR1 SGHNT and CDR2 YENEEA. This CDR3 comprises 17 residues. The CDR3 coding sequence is TGTGCCAGCAGCCCAGGGGTCGGGCTAGCGGCGCCAGAGACCCAGTACTTC. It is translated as CASSPGVGLAAPETQYF.

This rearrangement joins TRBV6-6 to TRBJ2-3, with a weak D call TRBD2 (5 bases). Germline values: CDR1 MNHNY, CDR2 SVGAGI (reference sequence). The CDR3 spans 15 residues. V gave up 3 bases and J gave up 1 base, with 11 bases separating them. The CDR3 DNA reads TGTGCCAGCAGTTATCTAGCTAAAGGCACAGATACGCAGTATTTT. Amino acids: CASSYLAKGTDTQYF.

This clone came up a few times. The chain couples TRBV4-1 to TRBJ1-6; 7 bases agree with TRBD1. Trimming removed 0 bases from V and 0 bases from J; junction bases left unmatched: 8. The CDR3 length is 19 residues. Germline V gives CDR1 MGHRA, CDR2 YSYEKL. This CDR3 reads CASSQELRPGGSYNSPLHF. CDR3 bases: TGCGCCAGCAGCCAAGAATTGAGGCCAGGGGGCTCCTATAATTCACCCCTCCACTTT.

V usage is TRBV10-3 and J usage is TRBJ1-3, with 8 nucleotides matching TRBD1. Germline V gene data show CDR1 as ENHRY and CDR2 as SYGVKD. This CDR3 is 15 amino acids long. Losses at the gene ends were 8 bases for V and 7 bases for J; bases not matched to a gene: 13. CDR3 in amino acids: CAISSGQGQGNTIYF. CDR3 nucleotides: TGTGCCATCTCCTCAGGACAGGGTCAGGGGAACACCATATATTTT.

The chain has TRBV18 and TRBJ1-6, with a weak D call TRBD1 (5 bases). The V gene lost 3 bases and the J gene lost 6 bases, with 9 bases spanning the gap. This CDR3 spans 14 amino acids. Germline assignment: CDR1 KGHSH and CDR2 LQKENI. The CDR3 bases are TGTGCCAGCTCACCGGGGGGGTTTAATTCACCCCTCCACTTT. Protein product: CASSPGGFNSPLHF.

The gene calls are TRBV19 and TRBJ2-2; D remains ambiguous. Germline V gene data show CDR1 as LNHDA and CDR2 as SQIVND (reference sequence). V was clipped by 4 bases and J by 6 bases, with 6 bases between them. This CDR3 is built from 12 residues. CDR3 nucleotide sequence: TGTGCCAGTAGTACCGTATCCGGGGAGCTGTTTTTT. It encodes CASSTVSGELFF. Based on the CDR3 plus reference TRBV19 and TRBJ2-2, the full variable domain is DGGITQSPKYLFRKEGQNVTLSCEQNLNHDAMYWYRQDPGQGLRLIYYSQIVNDFQKGDIAEGYSVSREKKESFPLTVTSAQKNPTAFYLCASSTVSGELFFGEGSRLTVL.

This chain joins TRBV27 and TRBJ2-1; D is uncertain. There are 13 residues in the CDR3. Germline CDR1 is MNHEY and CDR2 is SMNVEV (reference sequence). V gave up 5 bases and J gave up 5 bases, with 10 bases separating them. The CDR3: CASSPPKDNEQFF. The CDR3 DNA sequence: TGTGCCAGCAGTCCACCTAAAGACAATGAGCAGTTCTTC.

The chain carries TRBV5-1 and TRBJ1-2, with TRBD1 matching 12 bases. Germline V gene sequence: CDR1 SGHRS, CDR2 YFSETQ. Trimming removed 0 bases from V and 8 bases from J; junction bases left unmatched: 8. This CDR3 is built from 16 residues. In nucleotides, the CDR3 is TGCGCCAGCAGCTTGGCCGGGACAGGGGGCGGAAAAGGCTACACCTTC. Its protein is CASSLAGTGGGKGYTF.

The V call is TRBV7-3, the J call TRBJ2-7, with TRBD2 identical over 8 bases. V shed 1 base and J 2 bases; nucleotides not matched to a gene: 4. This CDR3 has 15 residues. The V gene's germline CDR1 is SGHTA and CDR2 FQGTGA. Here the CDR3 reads CASSLRGSGAYEQYF. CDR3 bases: TGTGCCAGCAGCTTAAGGGGTAGCGGGGCCTACGAGCAGTACTTC.

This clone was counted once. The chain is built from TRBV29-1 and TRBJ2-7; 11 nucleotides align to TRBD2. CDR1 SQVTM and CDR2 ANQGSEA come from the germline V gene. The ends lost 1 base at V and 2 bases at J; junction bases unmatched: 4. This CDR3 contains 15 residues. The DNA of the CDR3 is TGCAGCGTTGAAGGGCTAGCGGGAGGTCCCTACGAGCAGTACTTC. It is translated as CSVEGLAGGPYEQYF.

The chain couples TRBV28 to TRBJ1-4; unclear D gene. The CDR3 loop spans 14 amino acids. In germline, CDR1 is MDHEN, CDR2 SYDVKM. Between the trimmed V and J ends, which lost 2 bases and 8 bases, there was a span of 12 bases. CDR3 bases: TGTGCCAGCAGTTTACGGAACTATTGGGAAAAACTGTTTTTT. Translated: CASSLRNYWEKLFF.

CDR3 region: CASSLLSGGALREQFF. The CDR3 DNA sequence: TGTGCCAGCAGTTTACTTAGCGGGGGGGCTTTGCGTGAGCAGTTCTTC. This chain joins TRBV27 and TRBJ2-1, with TRBD2 matching over 11 bases. The CDR3 loop spans 16 amino acids. Germline CDR1 and CDR2: MNHEY and SMNVEV (reference sequence). V lost 2 bases to trimming and J lost 9 bases; unmatched junction nucleotides: 9.

The CDR3 bases are TGTGCCAGCCGGGCGGGGGGCACAGATACGCAGTATTTT. It yields the protein CASRAGGTDTQYF. The J gene is TRBJ2-3, the V gene TRBV6-6, with TRBD2 matching over 7 bases. This CDR3 spans 13 amino acids. Germline CDR1 MNHNY, CDR2 SVGAGI (reference sequence). With 8 bases clipped from V and 1 base from J, the junction kept 3 bases outside the gene matches.

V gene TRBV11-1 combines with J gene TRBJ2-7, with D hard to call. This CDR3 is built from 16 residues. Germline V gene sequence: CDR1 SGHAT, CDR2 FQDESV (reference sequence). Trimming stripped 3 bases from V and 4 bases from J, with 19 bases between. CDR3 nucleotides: TGTGCCAGCAGCTTTTACTGGTTCCACTCCCCATACGAGCAGTACTTC. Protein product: CASSFYWFHSPYEQYF.

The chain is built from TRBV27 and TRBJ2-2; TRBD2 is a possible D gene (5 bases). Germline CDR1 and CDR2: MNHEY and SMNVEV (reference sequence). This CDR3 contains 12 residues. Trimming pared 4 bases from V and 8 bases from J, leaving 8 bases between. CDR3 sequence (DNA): TGTGCCAGCAGTTCTGGGAGAGGGGAGCTGTTTTTT. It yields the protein CASSSGRGELFF.

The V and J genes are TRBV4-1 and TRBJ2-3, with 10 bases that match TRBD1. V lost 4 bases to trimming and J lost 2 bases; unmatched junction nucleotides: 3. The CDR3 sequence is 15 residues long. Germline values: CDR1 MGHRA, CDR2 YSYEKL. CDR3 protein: CASSPGTGVTDTQYF. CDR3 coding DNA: TGCGCCAGCAGCCCCGGGACAGGGGTCACAGATACGCAGTATTTT.

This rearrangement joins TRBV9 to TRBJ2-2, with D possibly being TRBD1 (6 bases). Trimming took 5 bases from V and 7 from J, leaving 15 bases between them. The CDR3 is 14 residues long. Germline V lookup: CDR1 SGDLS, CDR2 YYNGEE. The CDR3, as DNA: TGTGCCAGCAGGAGGGCAGGGGCGGGCGGGGAGCTGTTTTTT. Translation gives CASRRAGAGGELFF.

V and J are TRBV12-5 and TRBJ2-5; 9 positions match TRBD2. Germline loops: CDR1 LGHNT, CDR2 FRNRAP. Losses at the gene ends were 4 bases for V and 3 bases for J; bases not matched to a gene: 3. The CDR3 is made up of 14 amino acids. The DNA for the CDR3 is TGTGCTAGTGGTTCGGCTAGCGGGGAAGAGACCCAGTACTTC. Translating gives CASGSASGEETQYF.

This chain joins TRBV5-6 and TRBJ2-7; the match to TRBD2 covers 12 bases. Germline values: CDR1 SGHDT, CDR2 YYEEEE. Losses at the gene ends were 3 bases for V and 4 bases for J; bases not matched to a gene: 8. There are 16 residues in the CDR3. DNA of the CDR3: TGTGCCAGCAGCTCTAGCGGGAGGGCCGACCGGTACGAGCAGTACTTC. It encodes CASSSSGRADRYEQYF.

The CDR3 sequence is CAWSSGLYTDTQYF. DNA of the CDR3: TGTGCCTGGAGTAGCGGACTCTACACAGATACGCAGTATTTT. J is TRBJ2-3 and V is TRBV30; possibly TRBD2 for D (5 bases). CDR3 length: 14 amino acids. CDR1 and CDR2 (germline): GTSNPN, SVGIG (reference sequence). The V and J ends lost 2 bases and 2 bases respectively, with 11 bases between them. The whole variable domain, remainder taken from reference TRBV30 and TRBJ2-3, is SQTIHQWPATLVQPVGSPLSLECTVEGTSNPNLYWYRQAAGRGLQLLFYSVGIGQISSEVPQNLSASRPQDRQFILSSKKLLLSDSGFYLCAWSSGLYTDTQYFGPGTRLTVL.

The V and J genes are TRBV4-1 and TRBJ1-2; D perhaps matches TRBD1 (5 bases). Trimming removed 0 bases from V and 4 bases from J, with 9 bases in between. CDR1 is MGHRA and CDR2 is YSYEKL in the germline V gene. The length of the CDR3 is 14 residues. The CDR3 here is CASSQDDTGYGYTF. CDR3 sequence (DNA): TGCGCCAGCAGCCAAGACGATACAGGCTATGGCTACACCTTC.

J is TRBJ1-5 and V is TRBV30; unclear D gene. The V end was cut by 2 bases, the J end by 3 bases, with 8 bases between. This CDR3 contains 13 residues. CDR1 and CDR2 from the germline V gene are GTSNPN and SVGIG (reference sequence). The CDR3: CAWSRQVNQPQHF. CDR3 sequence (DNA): TGTGCCTGGAGTCGGCAGGTCAATCAGCCCCAGCATTTT.

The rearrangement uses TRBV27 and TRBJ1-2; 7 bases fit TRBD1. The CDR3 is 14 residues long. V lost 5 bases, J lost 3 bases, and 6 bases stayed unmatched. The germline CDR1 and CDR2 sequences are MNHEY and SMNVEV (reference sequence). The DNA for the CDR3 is TGTGCCAGCAGTCTAGGGGGCCGGGACTATGGCTACACCTTC. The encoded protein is CASSLGGRDYGYTF.

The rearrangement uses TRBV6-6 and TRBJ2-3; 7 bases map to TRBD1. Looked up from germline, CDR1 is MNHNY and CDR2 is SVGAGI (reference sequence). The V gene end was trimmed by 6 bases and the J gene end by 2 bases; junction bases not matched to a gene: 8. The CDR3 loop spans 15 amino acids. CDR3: CASSLQGPDTDTQYF. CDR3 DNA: TGTGCCAGCAGCTTACAGGGGCCCGACACAGATACGCAGTATTTT.

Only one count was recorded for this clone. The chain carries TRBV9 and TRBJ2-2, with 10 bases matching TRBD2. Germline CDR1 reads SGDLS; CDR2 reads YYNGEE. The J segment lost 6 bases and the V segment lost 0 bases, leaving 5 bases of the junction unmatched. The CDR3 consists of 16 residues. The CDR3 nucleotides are TGTGCCAGCAGCGTAGGTCTAGCGGGAGCAGCCGGGGAGCTGTTTTTT. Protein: CASSVGLAGAAGELFF.